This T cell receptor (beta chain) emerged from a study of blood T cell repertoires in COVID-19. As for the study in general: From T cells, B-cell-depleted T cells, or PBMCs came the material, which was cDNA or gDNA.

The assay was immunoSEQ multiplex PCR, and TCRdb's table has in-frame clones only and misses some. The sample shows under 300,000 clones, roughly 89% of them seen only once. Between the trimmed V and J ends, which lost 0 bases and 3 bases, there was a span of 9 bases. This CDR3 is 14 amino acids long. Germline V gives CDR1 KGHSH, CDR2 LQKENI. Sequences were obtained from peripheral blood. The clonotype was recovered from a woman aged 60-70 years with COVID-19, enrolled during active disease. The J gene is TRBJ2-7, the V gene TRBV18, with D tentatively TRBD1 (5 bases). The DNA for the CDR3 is TGTGCCAGCTCACCACCGGTAGGGGTCTACGAGCAGTACTTC. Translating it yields CASSPPVGVYEQYF.